This T cell receptor (beta chain) is from a study of T-cell memory formation after mild COVID-19. CDR3 length equals 16 residues. V was clipped by 6 bases and J by 3 bases; unmatched bases: 12. The germline V gene encodes CDR1 DFQATT and CDR2 SNEGSKA (reference sequence). TCRdb reprocessed the 5' RACE reads via MiXCR and lists one record per CDR3 protein. This table has a few hundred thousand distinct CDR3 sequences, around 30% appearing once. Sequenced: PBMCs or a T cell subset sorted from them (not recorded which). V is TRBV20-1 and J is TRBJ2-1; TRBD1 agrees at 9 bases. This receptor was taken from an adult woman who had mild COVID-19 (a few samples of this study predate the infection). Cell type and time point are not known. The CDR3 loop is CSAQDIVTGGYNEQFF. The DNA for the CDR3 is TGCAGTGCACAAGACATTGTGACAGGGGGCTACAATGAGCAGTTCTTC.